This T cell receptor beta chain is drawn from a study of blood T cells in healthy people across ages. Then a second PCR, running roughly 7 to 11 cycles, was carried out with a sample-barcoded 5' primer and a J-beta primer mix. TCRdb recomputed calls from the 5' RACE reads with MiXCR, one row per CDR3 protein. Altogether under 1 million distinct CDR3 sequences are present, under 45% being singletons, with the ten largest covering approximately 20%. This CDR3 has 15 residues. Germline V lookup: CDR1 SNHLY, CDR2 FYNNEI. With 6 bases clipped from V and 0 bases from J, the junction kept 6 bases outside the gene matches.

V and J are TRBV2 and TRBJ2-7; 9 bases fit TRBD2. The clonotype was recovered from a man aged 55 to 70 in good health. Sequencing was performed on blood. Written as DNA, the CDR3 is TGTGCCAGCAGCCGGACTAGCGCAAGCTCCTACGAGCAGTACTTC. It encodes CASSRTSASSYEQYF.